Below, 32 T cell receptor beta chains from the same sample are listed, as sequenced in a study of blood T cell repertoires in COVID-19. Sequencing was performed with immunoSEQ multiplex PCR; in TCRdb, only in-frame clones are kept and a portion is missing. The table lists tens of thousands of clones, approximately 83% of them singletons. The material sequenced was peripheral blood. The receptors derive from a man older than 75 with acute or convalescent COVID-19.

The chain has TRBV28 and TRBJ2-7; D is uncertain. The CDR3 is 14 residues long. Trimming took off 1 base at V and 3 bases at J, with 10 bases between the two ends. Germline lookup yields CDR1 MDHEN and CDR2 SYDVKM. Here the CDR3 DNA reads TGTGCCAGCAGTTTATATAGCCACCGCTACGAGCAGTACTTC. As protein: CASSLYSHRYEQYF.

This chain uses TRBV3-1 (or the pseudogene TRBV3-2) with TRBJ2-5; 8 bases match TRBD2. Germline lookup yields CDR1 LGHDT and CDR2 YNNKEL (reference sequence). Trimming removed 6 bases from V and 4 bases from J; junction bases left unmatched: 4. CDR3 length: 13 amino acids. The CDR3 DNA reads TGTGCCAGCAGAGGACTAGCAAGAGAGACCCAGTACTTC. It yields the protein CASRGLARETQYF.

The chain joins TRBV28 to TRBJ1-2; D not certain. Germline CDR1 is MDHEN and CDR2 is SYDVKM. Trimming left V 4 bases short and J 3 bases short, with 6 bases between. CDR3 length: 12 residues. The CDR3 reads CASSSTYYGYTF. CDR3 DNA: TGTGCCAGCAGTTCCACTTACTATGGCTACACCTTC.

V and J are TRBV20-1 and TRBJ1-4; D is ambiguous. The CDR3 runs 13 residues. Trimming pared 3 bases from V and 2 bases from J, leaving 7 bases between. The germline V gene encodes CDR1 DFQATT and CDR2 SNEGSKA (reference sequence). CDR3 in DNA: TGCAGTGCTAGTTGGGAGACTAATGAAAAACTGTTTTTT. Translation gives CSASWETNEKLFF.

The DNA of the CDR3 is TGTGCCAGCAGTGTACAGGGGTACGAGCAGTACTTC. Translated: CASSVQGYEQYF. V gene TRBV6-2 or TRBV6-3 combines with J gene TRBJ2-7, with 7 bases aligning to TRBD1. Germline trimming cut 5 bases from V and 4 bases from J; bases unmatched to any gene: 2. The germline CDR1 and CDR2 sequences are MNHEY and SVGEGT. The CDR3 spans 12 residues.

The chain couples TRBV3-1 (or the pseudogene TRBV3-2) to TRBJ1-2, with TRBD1 matching over 8 bases. This CDR3 is built from 14 residues. CDR1 is LGHDT, CDR2 YNNKEL, per germline (reference sequence). V trimming: 5 bases; J trimming: 4 bases; junction bases outside the gene matches: 6. This chain's CDR3 is CASSTDRGSYGYTF. CDR3 nucleotides: TGTGCCAGCAGCACAGACAGGGGAAGCTATGGCTACACCTTC.

The chain couples TRBV2 to TRBJ2-5; 7 nucleotides line up with TRBD1. The CDR3 runs 14 residues. Germline trimming cut 3 bases from V and 2 bases from J; bases unmatched to any gene: 3. The germline CDR1 and CDR2 sequences are SNHLY and FYNNEI. The CDR3 DNA follows: TGTGCCAGCAGTGAGGGCAGGGGGCAAGAGACCCAGTACTTC. Residues: CASSEGRGQETQYF.

The V and J genes are TRBV20-1 and TRBJ2-2; D unclear. The CDR3 runs to 11 residues. V lost 3 bases and J lost 6, with 5 bases in between. Per the germline V gene, CDR1 is DFQATT and CDR2 is SNEGSKA (reference sequence). The CDR3 loop is CSARGAGELFF. CDR3 bases: TGCAGTGCTAGGGGCGCCGGGGAGCTGTTTTTT.

The gene calls are TRBV7-2 and TRBJ1-1; D remains unclear. Germline V CDR1 and CDR2: SGHTA, FQGNSA. The CDR3 has 14 residues. V was cut by 4 bases and J by 1 base, with 10 bases left in between. CDR3 coding DNA: TGTGCCAGCAGCTCCCCCCGGGGGAACACTGAAGCTTTCTTT. Its protein product is CASSSPRGNTEAFF.

This clone occurred many times. V gene TRBV6-5 combines with J gene TRBJ1-1; the D gene is possibly TRBD1 (5 bases). The length of the CDR3 is 13 residues. Looked up from germline, CDR1 is MNHEY and CDR2 is SVGAGI. The germline V and J ends were trimmed by 4 bases and 0 bases, with 6 bases remaining between them. Here the CDR3 DNA reads TGTGCCAGCAGTTGGGGGGTGAACACTGAAGCTTTCTTT. Translation: CASSWGVNTEAFF.

The V call is TRBV7-2, the J call TRBJ2-3; the D gene is possibly TRBD2 (6 bases). Trimming left V 4 bases short and J 5 bases short, with 16 bases between. The length of the CDR3 is 15 residues. Germline assignment: CDR1 SGHTA and CDR2 FQGNSA. DNA for the CDR3: TGTGCCAGCAGCTCGGACTCCTCCGGGGGAGATACGCAGTATTTT. Its translation: CASSSDSSGGDTQYF.

This sequence joins TRBV7-9 and TRBJ2-7; tentatively, D is TRBD2 (6 bases). Germline values: CDR1 SEHNR, CDR2 FQNEAQ (reference sequence). The CDR3 is 16 amino acids. The V and J ends lost 1 base and 7 bases respectively, with 20 bases between them. In DNA form, the CDR3 reads TGTGCCAGCAGCTTAGAACCCGGGACTCAACGTTGGGAGCAGTACTTC. This gives the protein CASSLEPGTQRWEQYF.

This chain connects TRBV19 to TRBJ2-7, with TRBD1 matching over 9 bases. Germline lookup yields CDR1 LNHDA and CDR2 SQIVND (reference sequence). The CDR3 extends over 15 amino acids. Unmatched junction bases numbered 10, after V lost 5 bases and J lost 5 bases. In DNA form, the CDR3 reads TGTGCCAGTAGTGCCCAGGGGACAGGGAGGAACGAGCAGTACTTC. Protein: CASSAQGTGRNEQYF. The variable domain in full, with the rest retrieved from reference TRBV19 and TRBJ2-7, is DGGITQSPKYLFRKEGQNVTLSCEQNLNHDAMYWYRQDPGQGLRLIYYSQIVNDFQKGDIAEGYSVSREKKESFPLTVTSAQKNPTAFYLCASSAQGTGRNEQYFGPGTRLTVT.

The rearrangement links TRBV9 to TRBJ2-3; TRBD2 is a possible D gene (6 bases). This CDR3 is built from 15 residues. Germline values: CDR1 SGDLS, CDR2 YYNGEE. V lost 3 bases, J lost 3 bases, and 14 bases lay in between. Here the CDR3 reads CASSAGLRRTDTQYF. The DNA of the CDR3 is TGTGCCAGCAGCGCTGGACTAAGGCGGACAGATACGCAGTATTTT.

The chain links TRBV7-9 to TRBJ1-1; maybe TRBD1 (5 bases). Deletions cut 6 bases from V and 1 base from J, with 12 bases between. This CDR3 comprises 14 residues. Germline assignment: CDR1 SEHNR and CDR2 FQNEAQ (reference sequence). The CDR3 sequence is CASSRIGQNTEAFF. DNA for the CDR3: TGTGCCAGCAGTCGGATTGGACAGAACACTGAAGCTTTCTTT.

This sequence joins TRBV19 and TRBJ2-1; possibly TRBD2 for D (6 bases). Germline CDR1 reads LNHDA; CDR2 reads SQIVND (reference sequence). V was trimmed by 6 bases and J by 0 bases, leaving 21 bases between them. The CDR3 consists of 18 residues. DNA for the CDR3: TGTGCCAGTAGCCCAGCGGGCCTACTCCGGGGCTCCTACAATGAGCAGTTCTTC. Protein: CASSPAGLLRGSYNEQFF.

The chain joins TRBV3-1 (or the pseudogene TRBV3-2) to TRBJ2-1; D might be TRBD1 (5 bases). This CDR3 is built from 14 residues. The germline gives CDR1 LGHDT, CDR2 YNNKEL (reference sequence). The V gene lost 1 base and the J gene lost 7 bases, with 11 bases spanning the gap. DNA of the CDR3: TGTGCCAGCAGCCAAGTTCTCAGGGTTAATGAGCAGTTCTTC. Translating it yields CASSQVLRVNEQFF.

The genes are TRBV28 and TRBJ1-1, with a weak D call TRBD1 (6 bases). The V end was cut by 7 bases, the J end by 3 bases, with 21 bases between. The germline V gene has CDR1 MDHEN and CDR2 SYDVKM. The CDR3 length is 16 residues. CDR3 bases: TGTGCCAGCACTCTAGGGGGTGGCTTGGGGCACACTGAAGCTTTCTTT. Residues: CASTLGGGLGHTEAFF.

The J gene is TRBJ2-1, the V gene TRBV19, with D uncertain. Between the trimmed V and J ends, which lost 4 bases and 2 bases, there was a span of 12 bases. The CDR3 is 15 amino acids. The V gene's germline CDR1 is LNHDA and CDR2 SQIVND (reference sequence). Written as DNA, the CDR3 is TGTGCCAGTAGTAGCGAATTCGTCCCCTACAATGAGCAGTTCTTC. Its protein product is CASSSEFVPYNEQFF.

In its sample, this clone was seen once. This sequence joins TRBV5-1 and TRBJ2-7; D uncertain. From germline, CDR1 is SGHRS and CDR2 YFSETQ. The V end lost 0 bases, the J end lost 1 base, and 2 bases lay between the germline ends. This CDR3 has 12 residues. The CDR3 is CASSLVSYEQYF. CDR3 sequence (DNA): TGCGCCAGCAGCTTGGTATCCTACGAGCAGTACTTC.

This chain links TRBV6-5 with TRBJ2-3; 7 nucleotides match TRBD1. The CDR3 is 15 residues long. Germline CDR1 MNHEY, CDR2 SVGAGI. V lost 6 bases and J lost 0; bases outside the gene matches: 6. DNA of the CDR3: TGTGCCAGCAGCTTGGGACAGTCTAGCACAGATACGCAGTATTTT. This codes for CASSLGQSSTDTQYF.

The rearrangement links TRBV12-5 to TRBJ1-1, with TRBD1 identical over 9 bases. This CDR3 is built from 17 residues. Germline values: CDR1 LGHNT, CDR2 FRNRAP. V gave up 5 bases and J gave up 3 bases; unmatched junction bases: 13. The CDR3 loop is CASGRNRDRDFDTEAFF. DNA of the CDR3: TGTGCTAGTGGTCGCAACCGGGACAGGGATTTCGACACTGAAGCTTTCTTT. Using reference TRBV12-5 and TRBJ1-1 for the parts outside the CDR3, the full variable domain is DARVTQTPRHKVTEMGQEVTMRCQPILGHNTVFWYRQTMMQGLELLAYFRNRAPLDDSGMPKDRFSAEMPDATLATLKIQPSEPRDSAVYFCASGRNRDRDFDTEAFFGQGTRLTVV.

V and J are TRBV20-1 and TRBJ1-1; 10 positions match TRBD1. Per germline, CDR1 DFQATT and CDR2 SNEGSKA (reference sequence). Unmatched junction bases numbered 2, after V lost 3 bases and J lost 1 base. This CDR3 has 14 amino acids. CDR3 protein: CSASGDRGNTEAFF. Written as DNA, the CDR3 is TGCAGTGCTAGTGGGGACAGGGGGAACACTGAAGCTTTCTTT.

This chain connects TRBV5-1 to TRBJ2-7, with D perhaps TRBD1 (6 bases). From germline, CDR1 is SGHRS and CDR2 YFSETQ. V dropped 5 bases and J dropped 2 bases, with 14 bases sitting between them. The CDR3 covers 14 residues. DNA for the CDR3: TGCGCCAGCAGTTTCGGACAGAGTACCTACGAGCAGTACTTC. It translates to CASSFGQSTYEQYF.

The chain combines TRBV7-2 with TRBJ1-1, with D hard to call. CDR3 length equals 13 residues. V lost 3 bases, J lost 0 bases, and 5 bases lay in between. Germline CDR1 and CDR2: SGHTA and FQGNSA. The CDR3 DNA follows: TGTGCCAGCAGCTTCGACTTGAACACTGAAGCTTTCTTT. Translation: CASSFDLNTEAFF.

The V call is TRBV20-1, the J call TRBJ1-6; 10 nucleotides line up with TRBD1. The germline V gene encodes CDR1 DFQATT and CDR2 SNEGSKA (reference sequence). After removal of 3 bases from V and 10 bases from J, the junction contained 9 bases not matched to a gene. The CDR3 is made up of 15 amino acids. CDR3 nucleotide sequence: TGCAGTGCTAGTTTTCGGGGGACAGGGGAGTCACCCCTCCACTTT. This encodes CSASFRGTGESPLHF.

The chain employs TRBV9 and TRBJ2-7; TRBD1 matches 7 bases. Germline CDR1 reads SGDLS; CDR2 reads YYNGEE. The CDR3 length is 15 residues. V was clipped by 0 bases and J by 5 bases; unmatched bases: 8. The CDR3: CASSVEGQGVNEQYF. The CDR3 DNA reads TGTGCCAGCAGCGTAGAAGGCCAGGGGGTGAACGAGCAGTACTTC.

This clone appeared a few times. CDR3 sequence (DNA): TGCGCCAGCAGCTTGGCCTCTCAGGGAACGGGCGAGCAGTACTTC. It yields the protein CASSLASQGTGEQYF. This sequence joins TRBV5-1 and TRBJ2-7; D perhaps matches TRBD1 (5 bases). V lost 0 bases and J lost 6, with 16 bases in between. In germline, CDR1 is SGHRS, CDR2 YFSETQ. This CDR3 is 15 amino acids long.

This rearrangement joins TRBV9 to TRBJ1-6, with 9 nucleotides matching TRBD1. The CDR3 contains 16 residues. CDR1 is SGDLS and CDR2 is YYNGEE in the germline V gene. V trimming: 0 bases; J trimming: 9 bases; junction bases outside the gene matches: 7. CDR3 sequence reads: CASSVGGQGKVSPLHF. CDR3 DNA: TGTGCCAGCAGCGTAGGAGGACAGGGGAAAGTTTCACCCCTCCACTTT. Looking up the rest from reference TRBV9 and TRBJ1-6 gives the full variable domain: DSGVTQTPKHLITATGQRVTLRCSPRSGDLSVYWYQQSLDQGLQFLIQYYNGEERAKGNILERFSAQQFPDLHSELNLSSLELGDSALYFCASSVGGQGKVSPLHFGNGTRLTVT.

The chain carries TRBV28 and TRBJ1-2; D unclear. Trimming removed 8 bases from V and 8 bases from J, with 24 bases in between. The germline V gene has CDR1 MDHEN and CDR2 SYDVKM. The CDR3 extends over 15 amino acids. CDR3 protein: CASAVRALGVRGYTF. The CDR3 DNA sequence: TGTGCCAGCGCGGTGAGGGCCCTAGGAGTACGAGGCTACACCTTC.

The rearrangement links TRBV5-1 to TRBJ1-2; 9 bases agree with TRBD1. V was pared by 1 base and J by 6 bases, with 4 bases of the junction left unmatched. CDR3 size: 14 residues. CDR1 SGHRS and CDR2 YFSETQ come from the germline V gene. The CDR3 here is CASSLFGTGNGYTF. The CDR3 coding sequence is TGCGCCAGCAGCTTGTTCGGGACAGGGAATGGCTACACCTTC.

The rearrangement joins TRBV18 to TRBJ2-7; 11 positions match TRBD1. The V gene end was trimmed by 3 bases and the J gene end by 6 bases; junction bases not matched to a gene: 7. The CDR3 has 15 amino acids. Germline lookup yields CDR1 KGHSH and CDR2 LQKENI. The CDR3 region is CASSPSGQGVGEQYF. CDR3 sequence (DNA): TGTGCCAGCTCACCGTCGGGACAGGGGGTAGGCGAGCAGTACTTC. Using reference TRBV18 and TRBJ2-7 for the parts outside the CDR3, the full variable domain is NAGVMQNPRHLVRRRGQEARLRCSPMKGHSHVYWYRQLPEEGLKFMVYLQKENIIDESGMPKERFSAEFPKEGPSILRIQQVVRGDSAAYFCASSPSGQGVGEQYFGPGTRLTVT.